This T cell receptor beta chain appears in the sequencing data of a study of CD8 T cells in ankylosing spondylitis. This clonotype turned up a few times. Its antigen is undetermined. Study-level points and caveats: Characteristic of ankylosing spondylitis blood, it appeared, was a TCR beta motif comprising several highly homologous variants.

Quantitative 5'-RACE with molecular barcodes produced the TCR beta libraries. TCRdb ran MiXCR on the 5' RACE reads and lists one entry per CDR3 protein. The table has about 480,000 distinct CDR3 sequences, 17% seen once. Sequenced sample: blood, either unsorted or a sorted T cell fraction (not recorded which). The origin of this receptor is a male donor with ankylosing spondylitis.

CDR3 protein: CASSLDPGQGPYEQYF. The DNA of the CDR3 is TGTGCCAGCAGCTTAGATCCGGGACAGGGACCCTACGAGCAGTACTTC. V and J are TRBV7-9 and TRBJ2-7; 9 bases line up with TRBD1. Germline V CDR1 and CDR2: SEHNR, FQNEAQ (reference sequence). After removal of 1 base from V and 2 bases from J, the junction contained 6 bases not matched to a gene. The CDR3 sequence is 16 residues long.